This record concerns one T cell receptor (beta chain) sequence. Its antigen remains unidentified. Generated by immunoSEQ multiplex PCR, the TCRdb table keeps only in-frame clones and is missing some. Of 140,000 or so clones detected, 85% to 90% appear once; the ten largest clones hold roughly 9.3%. This sample is part of a study of cytomegalovirus exposure and HLA in healthy donors. Across the whole study: In a later analysis, the approximately 110 validation repertoires were reported to have used the same platform as the approximately 670 first-cohort repertoires.

Unmatched junction bases numbered 6, after V lost 0 bases and J lost 3 bases. Germline CDR1 and CDR2: SGDLS and YYNGEE. The CDR3 contains 16 residues. Study-wide results and caveats: The study labeled fewer than 200 TCR beta chains cytomegalovirus-associated. Specificity of a few CMV-associated chains for CMV antigens was verified in vitro. Rarity held for most TCR sequences, but there were some public TCRs that occurred in many donors.

Sequenced: PBMCs. The chain recombines TRBV9 with TRBJ1-1; 9 nucleotides match TRBD1. The clonotype comes from a woman aged 18-30 years in good health and CMV-seropositive. The CDR3 loop is CASSVAGTGPYTEAFF. CDR3 nucleotide sequence: TGTGCCAGCAGCGTAGCGGGGACAGGGCCCTACACTGAAGCTTTCTTT.